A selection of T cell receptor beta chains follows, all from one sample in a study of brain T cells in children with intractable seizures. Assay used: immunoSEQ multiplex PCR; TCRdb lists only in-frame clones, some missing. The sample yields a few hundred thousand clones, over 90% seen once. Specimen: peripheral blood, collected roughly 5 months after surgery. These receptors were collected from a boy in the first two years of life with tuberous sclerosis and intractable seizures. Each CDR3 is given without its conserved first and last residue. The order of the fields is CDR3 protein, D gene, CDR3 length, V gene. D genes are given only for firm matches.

CDR3aa: ASSRRLAGSYNEQF; d_gene: TRBD2; len: 14; v_gene: TRBV7-3
CDR3aa: ASSLSGYVSSEAF; d_gene: -; len: 13; v_gene: TRBV27
CDR3aa: ASSLDTSVETQY; d_gene: -; len: 12; v_gene: TRBV5-1
CDR3aa: ASRAGGGQGMNTEAF; d_gene: TRBD1; len: 15; v_gene: TRBV13
CDR3aa: ASSLVAGMNTEAF; d_gene: -; len: 13; v_gene: TRBV5-4
CDR3aa: ATDAGDSYEQY; d_gene: TRBD2; len: 11; v_gene: TRBV6-5
CDR3aa: ASSHGDRQSEAF; d_gene: TRBD1; len: 12; v_gene: TRBV4-2
CDR3aa: ASSLLRGQGADEQF; d_gene: TRBD1; len: 14; v_gene: TRBV19
CDR3aa: ASSQERGPWEKLF; d_gene: -; len: 13; v_gene: TRBV3-1/TRBV3-2
CDR3aa: ASSLQWSTDTQY; d_gene: -; len: 12; v_gene: TRBV5-5
CDR3aa: ASSLGRELF; d_gene: -; len: 9; v_gene: TRBV5-1
CDR3aa: ASSEDAGGIYEQY; d_gene: TRBD1; len: 13; v_gene: TRBV2
CDR3aa: SASPTGREQY; d_gene: -; len: 10; v_gene: TRBV20-1
CDR3aa: ASSPIPLAQDTQY; d_gene: -; len: 13; v_gene: TRBV18
CDR3aa: ASGIGNYEQY; d_gene: -; len: 10; v_gene: TRBV7-9
CDR3aa: ASSEWDRGLQGNTEAF; d_gene: TRBD1; len: 16; v_gene: TRBV25-1
CDR3aa: ASSYTGFGYT; d_gene: -; len: 10; v_gene: TRBV6-5
CDR3aa: ASSLKGLDGYT; d_gene: -; len: 11; v_gene: TRBV12-3/TRBV12-4
CDR3aa: ASEQTNTEAF; d_gene: -; len: 10; v_gene: TRBV19
CDR3aa: ASSYSDSGNTIY; d_gene: -; len: 12; v_gene: TRBV6-6
CDR3aa: ASSKRDRGPAPAGNTIY; d_gene: -; len: 17; v_gene: TRBV21-1
CDR3aa: ASSSGTGYYT; d_gene: TRBD1; len: 10; v_gene: TRBV5-6
CDR3aa: ASSHPKETQY; d_gene: -; len: 10; v_gene: TRBV12-3/TRBV12-4
CDR3aa: ASSISGQGPQPQH; d_gene: TRBD1; len: 13; v_gene: TRBV19
CDR3aa: ATSEAGQGGVQPQH; d_gene: TRBD1; len: 14; v_gene: TRBV24-1
CDR3aa: ASSQGLLGVREQY; d_gene: -; len: 13; v_gene: TRBV4-1
CDR3aa: ASSLAGGKFNEQF; d_gene: TRBD2; len: 13; v_gene: TRBV7-3
CDR3aa: ASSSSSGTSAYEQY; d_gene: TRBD2; len: 14; v_gene: TRBV2
CDR3aa: ASSLETIGGAEAF; d_gene: TRBD1; len: 13; v_gene: TRBV7-6
CDR3aa: ASSELGSSYEQY; d_gene: -; len: 12; v_gene: TRBV7-2
CDR3aa: ASSPRGVYGYT; d_gene: TRBD1; len: 11; v_gene: TRBV7-9
CDR3aa: SVVGWGGELF; d_gene: -; len: 10; v_gene: TRBV29-1
CDR3aa: ASSLASGGGNTIY; d_gene: -; len: 13; v_gene: TRBV5-1
CDR3aa: ATCLQGRGDGYT; d_gene: TRBD1; len: 12; v_gene: TRBV24-1
CDR3aa: ASSPSFVLLGQGADTQY; d_gene: TRBD1; len: 17; v_gene: TRBV27
CDR3aa: ASSVEGWAYNEQF; d_gene: -; len: 13; v_gene: TRBV9
CDR3aa: ASTESWVTGRSSGNTIY; d_gene: -; len: 17; v_gene: TRBV2
CDR3aa: AWSVQASSTDTQY; d_gene: -; len: 13; v_gene: TRBV30
CDR3aa: ASRETGAETQY; d_gene: TRBD1; len: 11; v_gene: TRBV2
CDR3aa: ASSERGFSPYEQY; d_gene: -; len: 13; v_gene: TRBV2
CDR3aa: ASSSRTGGNPEAF; d_gene: TRBD1; len: 13; v_gene: TRBV11-3
CDR3aa: ASSLGDNSYEQY; d_gene: -; len: 12; v_gene: TRBV5-1
CDR3aa: ASRKGGRNTEAF; d_gene: -; len: 12; v_gene: TRBV11-2
CDR3aa: ATRPGEGYEAF; d_gene: -; len: 11; v_gene: TRBV24-1
CDR3aa: ASSLDRWQH; d_gene: -; len: 9; v_gene: TRBV5-8
CDR3aa: SASASGSWTDTQY; d_gene: TRBD2; len: 13; v_gene: TRBV20-1
CDR3aa: ASSQQGRWGYT; d_gene: -; len: 11; v_gene: TRBV18
CDR3aa: ASSLDWIGTGELF; d_gene: -; len: 13; v_gene: TRBV11-2
CDR3aa: ASSEVTNTEAF; d_gene: -; len: 11; v_gene: TRBV25-1
CDR3aa: ASRTLTGSSYNSPLH; d_gene: -; len: 15; v_gene: TRBV3-1/TRBV3-2
CDR3aa: AISPDRQNTEAF; d_gene: -; len: 12; v_gene: TRBV10-3
CDR3aa: SATGPNTGELF; d_gene: TRBD1; len: 11; v_gene: TRBV29-1
CDR3aa: ASRRAAGETDTQY; d_gene: TRBD2; len: 13; v_gene: TRBV6-5
CDR3aa: AWSVRADTQY; d_gene: -; len: 10; v_gene: TRBV30
CDR3aa: ASSLAIGDYGYT; d_gene: -; len: 12; v_gene: TRBV7-9
CDR3aa: ASPPPQH; d_gene: -; len: 7; v_gene: TRBV23-1
CDR3aa: ASKSFGKADNYGYT; d_gene: -; len: 14; v_gene: TRBV2
CDR3aa: ASSDQGGENIQY; d_gene: -; len: 12; v_gene: TRBV2
CDR3aa: ASSPLPGQSAYEQY; d_gene: TRBD1; len: 14; v_gene: TRBV11-3
CDR3aa: SARARVH; d_gene: -; len: 7; v_gene: TRBV20-1